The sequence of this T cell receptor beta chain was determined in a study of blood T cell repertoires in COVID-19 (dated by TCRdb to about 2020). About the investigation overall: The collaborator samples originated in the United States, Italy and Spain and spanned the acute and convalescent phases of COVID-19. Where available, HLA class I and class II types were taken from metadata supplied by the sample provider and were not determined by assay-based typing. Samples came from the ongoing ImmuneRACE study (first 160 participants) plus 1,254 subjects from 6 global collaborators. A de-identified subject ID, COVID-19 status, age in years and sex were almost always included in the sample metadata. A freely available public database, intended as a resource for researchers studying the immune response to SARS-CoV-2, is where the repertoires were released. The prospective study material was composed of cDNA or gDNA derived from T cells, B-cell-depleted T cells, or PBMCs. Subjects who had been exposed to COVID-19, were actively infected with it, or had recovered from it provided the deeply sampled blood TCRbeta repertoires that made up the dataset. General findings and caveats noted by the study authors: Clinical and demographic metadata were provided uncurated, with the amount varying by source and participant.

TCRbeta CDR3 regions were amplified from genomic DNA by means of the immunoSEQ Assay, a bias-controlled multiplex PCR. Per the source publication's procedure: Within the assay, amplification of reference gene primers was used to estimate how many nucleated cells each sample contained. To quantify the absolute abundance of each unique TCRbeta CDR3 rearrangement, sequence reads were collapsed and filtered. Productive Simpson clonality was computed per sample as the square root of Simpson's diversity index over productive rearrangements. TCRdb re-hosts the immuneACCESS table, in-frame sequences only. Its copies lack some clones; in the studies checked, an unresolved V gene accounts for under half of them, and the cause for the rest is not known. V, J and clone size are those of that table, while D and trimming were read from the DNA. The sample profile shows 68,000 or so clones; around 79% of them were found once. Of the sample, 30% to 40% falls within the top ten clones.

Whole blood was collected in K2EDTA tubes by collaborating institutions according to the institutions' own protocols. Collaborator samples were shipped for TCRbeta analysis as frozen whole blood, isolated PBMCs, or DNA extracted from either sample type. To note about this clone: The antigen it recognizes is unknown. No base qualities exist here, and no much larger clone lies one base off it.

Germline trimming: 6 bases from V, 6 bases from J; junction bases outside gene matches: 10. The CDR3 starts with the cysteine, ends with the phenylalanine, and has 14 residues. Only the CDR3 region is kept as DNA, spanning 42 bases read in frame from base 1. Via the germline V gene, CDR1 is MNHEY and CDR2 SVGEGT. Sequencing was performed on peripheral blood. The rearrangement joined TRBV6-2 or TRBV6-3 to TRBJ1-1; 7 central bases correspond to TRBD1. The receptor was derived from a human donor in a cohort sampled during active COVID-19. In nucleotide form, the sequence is TGTGCCAGCAGCCTCCAGACAGGGCAGGCTGAAGCTTTCTTT. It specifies CASSLQTGQAEAFF.